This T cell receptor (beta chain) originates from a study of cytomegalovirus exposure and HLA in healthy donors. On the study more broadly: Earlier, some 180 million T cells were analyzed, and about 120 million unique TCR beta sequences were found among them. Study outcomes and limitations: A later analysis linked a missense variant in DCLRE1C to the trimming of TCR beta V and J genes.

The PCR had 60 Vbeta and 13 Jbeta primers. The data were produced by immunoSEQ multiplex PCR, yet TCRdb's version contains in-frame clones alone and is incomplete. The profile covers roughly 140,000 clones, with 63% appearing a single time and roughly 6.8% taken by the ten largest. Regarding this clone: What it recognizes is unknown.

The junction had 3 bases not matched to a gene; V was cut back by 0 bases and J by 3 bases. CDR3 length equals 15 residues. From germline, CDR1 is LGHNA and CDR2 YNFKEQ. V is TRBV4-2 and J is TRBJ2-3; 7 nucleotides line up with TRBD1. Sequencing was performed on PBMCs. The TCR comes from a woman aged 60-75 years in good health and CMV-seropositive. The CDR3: CASSQDRGYTDTQYF. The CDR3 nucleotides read TGTGCCAGCAGCCAAGACAGGGGGTATACAGATACGCAGTATTTT.